Listed here is a single T cell receptor (beta chain). Its antigen is not identified. This sample was taken from a study of cytomegalovirus exposure and HLA in healthy donors. Study-wide context: Roughly 80 million unique TCRs from HLA-typed donors made up an early data release.

The germline V gene encodes CDR1 MNHNS and CDR2 SASEGT. With 1 base clipped from V and 4 bases from J, the junction kept 2 bases outside the gene matches. This CDR3 is built from 14 residues. Vbeta (60) and Jbeta (13) primers were used in the PCR. This table comes from immunoSEQ multiplex PCR, and its TCRdb copy is limited to in-frame clones, with some not included. The sample shows about 210,000 clones, around 83% of them seen only once. The study's findings and limits: Available immune exposure information was restricted to CMV serostatus only. Cytomegalovirus association was listed for approximately 160 TCR beta chains. Highly shared variants forming one cluster were likely a sequencing artifact.

This clonotype was sampled from a woman aged 45-65 years in good health and CMV-seropositive. The V call is TRBV6-1, the J call TRBJ1-1; the match to TRBD1 covers 8 bases. Material for sequencing was PBMCs. CDR3 sequence (DNA): TGTGCCAGCAGTGAAGTGGACAGGGCCACTGAAGCTTTCTTT. Protein: CASSEVDRATEAFF.